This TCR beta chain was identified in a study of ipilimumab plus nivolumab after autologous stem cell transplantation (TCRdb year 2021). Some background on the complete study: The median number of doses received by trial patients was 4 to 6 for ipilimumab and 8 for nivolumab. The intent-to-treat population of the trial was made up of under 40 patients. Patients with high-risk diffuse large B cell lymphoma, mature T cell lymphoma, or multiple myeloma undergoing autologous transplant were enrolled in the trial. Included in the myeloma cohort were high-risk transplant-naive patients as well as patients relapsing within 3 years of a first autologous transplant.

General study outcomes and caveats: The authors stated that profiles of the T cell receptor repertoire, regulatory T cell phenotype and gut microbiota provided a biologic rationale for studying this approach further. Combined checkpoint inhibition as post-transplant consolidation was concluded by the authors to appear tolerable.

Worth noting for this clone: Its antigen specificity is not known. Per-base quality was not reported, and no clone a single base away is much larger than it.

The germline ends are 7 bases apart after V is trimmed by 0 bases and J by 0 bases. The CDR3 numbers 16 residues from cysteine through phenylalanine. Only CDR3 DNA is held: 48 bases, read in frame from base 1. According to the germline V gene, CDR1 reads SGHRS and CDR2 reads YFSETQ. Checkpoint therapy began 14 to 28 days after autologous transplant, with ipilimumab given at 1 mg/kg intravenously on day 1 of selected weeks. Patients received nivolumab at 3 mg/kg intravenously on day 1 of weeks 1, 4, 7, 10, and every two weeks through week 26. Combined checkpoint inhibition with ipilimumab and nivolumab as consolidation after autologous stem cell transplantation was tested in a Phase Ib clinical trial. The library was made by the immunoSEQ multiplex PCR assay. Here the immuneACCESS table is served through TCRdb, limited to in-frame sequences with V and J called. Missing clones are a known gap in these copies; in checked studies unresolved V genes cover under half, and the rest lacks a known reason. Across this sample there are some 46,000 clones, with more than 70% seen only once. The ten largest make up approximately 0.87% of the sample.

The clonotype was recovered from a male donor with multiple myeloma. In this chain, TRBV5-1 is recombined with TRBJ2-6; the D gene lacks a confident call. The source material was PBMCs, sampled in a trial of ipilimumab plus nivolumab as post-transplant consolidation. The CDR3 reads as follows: CASSLEALSGANVLTF. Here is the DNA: TGCGCCAGCAGCTTGGAGGCCCTCTCTGGGGCCAACGTCCTGACTTTC.